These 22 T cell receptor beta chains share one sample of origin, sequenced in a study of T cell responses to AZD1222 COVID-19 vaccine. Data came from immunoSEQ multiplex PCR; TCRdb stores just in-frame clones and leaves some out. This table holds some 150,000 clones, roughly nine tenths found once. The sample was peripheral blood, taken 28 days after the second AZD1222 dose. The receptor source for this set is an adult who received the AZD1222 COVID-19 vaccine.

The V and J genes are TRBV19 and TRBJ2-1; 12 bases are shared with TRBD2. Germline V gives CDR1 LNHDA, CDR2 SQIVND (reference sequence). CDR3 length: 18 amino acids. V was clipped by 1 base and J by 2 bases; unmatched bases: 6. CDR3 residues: CASSIGSSGRAPYNEQFF. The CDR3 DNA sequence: TGTGCCAGTAGTATAGGGTCTAGCGGGAGGGCTCCCTACAATGAGCAGTTCTTC. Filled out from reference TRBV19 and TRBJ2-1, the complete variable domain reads DGGITQSPKYLFRKEGQNVTLSCEQNLNHDAMYWYRQDPGQGLRLIYYSQIVNDFQKGDIAEGYSVSREKKESFPLTVTSAQKNPTAFYLCASSIGSSGRAPYNEQFFGPGTRLTVL.

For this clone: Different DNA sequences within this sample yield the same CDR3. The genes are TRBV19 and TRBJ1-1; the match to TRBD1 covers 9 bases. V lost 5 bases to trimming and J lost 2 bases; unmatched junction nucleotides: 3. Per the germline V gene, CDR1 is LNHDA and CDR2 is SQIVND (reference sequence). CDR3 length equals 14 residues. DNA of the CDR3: TGTGCCAGTAGTCTGGACAGGGGAAACACTGAAGCTTTCTTT. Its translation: CASSLDRGNTEAFF.

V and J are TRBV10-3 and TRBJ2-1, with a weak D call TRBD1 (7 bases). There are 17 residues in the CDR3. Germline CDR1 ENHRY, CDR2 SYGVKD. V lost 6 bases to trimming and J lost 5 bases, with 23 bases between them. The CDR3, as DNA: TGTGCCATCAGGAGAGGACAACAGGGGAGGAGAGACAATGAGCAGTTCTTC. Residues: CAIRRGQQGRRDNEQFF.

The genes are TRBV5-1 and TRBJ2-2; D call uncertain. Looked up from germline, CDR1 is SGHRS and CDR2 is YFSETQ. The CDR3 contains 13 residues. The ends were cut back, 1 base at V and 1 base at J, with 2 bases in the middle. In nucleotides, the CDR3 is TGCGCCAGCAGCTTGATGAACACCGGGGAGCTGTTTTTT. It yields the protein CASSLMNTGELFF.

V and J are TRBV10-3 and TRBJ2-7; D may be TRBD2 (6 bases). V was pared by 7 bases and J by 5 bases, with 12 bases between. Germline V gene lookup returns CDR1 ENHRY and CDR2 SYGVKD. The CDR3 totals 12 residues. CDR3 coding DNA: TGTGCCATCACCGGGCGCGGGAACGAGCAGTACTTC. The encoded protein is CAITGRGNEQYF.

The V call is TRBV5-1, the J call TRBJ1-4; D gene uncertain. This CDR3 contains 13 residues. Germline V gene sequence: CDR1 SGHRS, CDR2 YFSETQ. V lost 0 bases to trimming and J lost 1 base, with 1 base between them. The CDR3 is CASSLETNEKLFF. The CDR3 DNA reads TGCGCCAGCAGCTTGGAAACTAATGAAAAACTGTTTTTT.

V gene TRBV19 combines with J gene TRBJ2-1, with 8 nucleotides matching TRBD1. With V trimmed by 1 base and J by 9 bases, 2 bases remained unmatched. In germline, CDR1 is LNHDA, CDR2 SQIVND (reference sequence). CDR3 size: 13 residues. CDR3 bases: TGTGCCAGTAGTATAGCAGGGGGCGGTGAGCAGTTCTTC. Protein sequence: CASSIAGGGEQFF. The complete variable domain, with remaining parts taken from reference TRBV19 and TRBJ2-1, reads DGGITQSPKYLFRKEGQNVTLSCEQNLNHDAMYWYRQDPGQGLRLIYYSQIVNDFQKGDIAEGYSVSREKKESFPLTVTSAQKNPTAFYLCASSIAGGGEQFFGPGTRLTVL.

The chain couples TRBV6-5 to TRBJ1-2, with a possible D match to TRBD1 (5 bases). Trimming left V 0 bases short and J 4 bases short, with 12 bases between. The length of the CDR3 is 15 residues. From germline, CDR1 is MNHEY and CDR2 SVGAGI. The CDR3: CASSYSYRDPYGYTF. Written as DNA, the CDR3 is TGTGCCAGCAGTTACTCGTACCGGGACCCCTATGGCTACACCTTC.

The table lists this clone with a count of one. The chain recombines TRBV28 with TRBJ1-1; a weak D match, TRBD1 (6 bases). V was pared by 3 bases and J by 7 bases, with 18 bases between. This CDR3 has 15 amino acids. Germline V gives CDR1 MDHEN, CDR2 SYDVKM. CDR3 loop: CASSFGGGAENEAFF. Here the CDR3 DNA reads TGTGCCAGCAGTTTCGGGGGGGGCGCGGAGAATGAAGCTTTCTTT.

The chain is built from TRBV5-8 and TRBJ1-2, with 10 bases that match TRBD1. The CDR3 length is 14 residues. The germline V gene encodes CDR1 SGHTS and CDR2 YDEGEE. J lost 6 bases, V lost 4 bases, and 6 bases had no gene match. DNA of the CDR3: TGTGCCAGCAGCCTTACCGGGACAGGGGATGGCTACACCTTC. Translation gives CASSLTGTGDGYTF.

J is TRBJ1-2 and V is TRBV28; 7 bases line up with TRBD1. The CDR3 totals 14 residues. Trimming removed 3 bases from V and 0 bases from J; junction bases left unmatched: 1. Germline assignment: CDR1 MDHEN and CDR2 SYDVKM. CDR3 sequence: CASSFQGANYGYTF. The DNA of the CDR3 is TGTGCCAGCAGTTTTCAGGGGGCTAACTATGGCTACACCTTC.

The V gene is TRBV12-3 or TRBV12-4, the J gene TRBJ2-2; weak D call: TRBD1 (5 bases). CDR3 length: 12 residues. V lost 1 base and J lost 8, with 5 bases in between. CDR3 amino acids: CASSLEGGELFF. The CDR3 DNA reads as TGTGCCAGCAGTTTAGAGGGGGGGGAGCTGTTTTTT.

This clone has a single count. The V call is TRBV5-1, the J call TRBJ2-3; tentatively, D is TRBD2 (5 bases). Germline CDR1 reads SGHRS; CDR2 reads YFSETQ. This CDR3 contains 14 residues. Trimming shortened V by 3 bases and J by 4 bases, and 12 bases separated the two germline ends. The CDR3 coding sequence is TGCGCCAGCAGCTCAGGACTGCTACCAGATACGCAGTATTTT. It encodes CASSSGLLPDTQYF.

Here the CDR3 DNA reads TGTGCCAGCTCCGTGGGACAGGGGGCTATCTACGAGCAGTACTTC. Amino acid sequence: CASSVGQGAIYEQYF. The chain combines TRBV18 with TRBJ2-7; 12 positions agree with TRBD1. V gave up 6 bases and J gave up 3 bases; unmatched junction bases: 6. Germline loops: CDR1 KGHSH, CDR2 LQKENI. The CDR3 contains 15 residues.

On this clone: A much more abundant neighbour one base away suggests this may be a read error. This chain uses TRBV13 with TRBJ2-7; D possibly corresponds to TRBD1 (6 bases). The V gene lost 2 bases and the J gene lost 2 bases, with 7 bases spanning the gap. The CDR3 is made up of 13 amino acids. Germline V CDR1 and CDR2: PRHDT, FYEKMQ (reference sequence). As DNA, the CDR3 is TGTGCCAGCAGCTTAAACAGGGCCTACGAGCAGTACTTC. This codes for CASSLNRAYEQYF.

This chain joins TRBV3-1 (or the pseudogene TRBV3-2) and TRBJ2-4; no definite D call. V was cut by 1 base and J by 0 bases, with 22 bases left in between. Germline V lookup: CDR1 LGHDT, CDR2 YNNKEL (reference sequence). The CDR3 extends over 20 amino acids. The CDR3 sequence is CASSQVVGSPFTIAKNIQYF. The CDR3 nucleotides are TGTGCCAGCAGCCAAGTAGTTGGCAGCCCCTTTACCATAGCCAAAAACATTCAGTACTTC.

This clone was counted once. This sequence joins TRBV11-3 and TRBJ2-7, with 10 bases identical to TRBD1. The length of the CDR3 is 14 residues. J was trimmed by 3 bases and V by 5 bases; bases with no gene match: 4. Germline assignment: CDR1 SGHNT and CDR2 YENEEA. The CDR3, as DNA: TGTGCCAGCAGCCACCGGGACAGGGGCTACGAGCAGTACTTC. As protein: CASSHRDRGYEQYF.

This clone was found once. The CDR3 region is CASSQGAGGSEAFF. The CDR3 bases are TGCGCCAGCAGCCAAGGCGCAGGGGGCTCTGAAGCTTTCTTT. This rearrangement joins TRBV4-3 to TRBJ1-1, with 8 bases identical to TRBD1. V was clipped by 1 base and J by 6 bases; unmatched bases: 4. CDR3 length: 14 residues. Germline values: CDR1 LGHNA, CDR2 YSLEER.

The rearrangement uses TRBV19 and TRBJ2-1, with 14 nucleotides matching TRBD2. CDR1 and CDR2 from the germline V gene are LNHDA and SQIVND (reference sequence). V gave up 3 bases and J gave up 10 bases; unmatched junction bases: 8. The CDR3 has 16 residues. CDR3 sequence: CASSMGLAGEGREQFF. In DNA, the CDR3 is TGTGCCAGTAGTATGGGACTAGCGGGAGAGGGACGGGAGCAGTTCTTC.

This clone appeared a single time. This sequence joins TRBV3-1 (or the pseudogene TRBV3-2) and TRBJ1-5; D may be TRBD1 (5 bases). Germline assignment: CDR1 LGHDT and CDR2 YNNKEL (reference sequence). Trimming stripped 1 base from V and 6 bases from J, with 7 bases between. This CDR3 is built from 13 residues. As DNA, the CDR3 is TGTGCCAGCAGCCAAGCCCAGGGTCAGCCCCAGCATTTT. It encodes CASSQAQGQPQHF.

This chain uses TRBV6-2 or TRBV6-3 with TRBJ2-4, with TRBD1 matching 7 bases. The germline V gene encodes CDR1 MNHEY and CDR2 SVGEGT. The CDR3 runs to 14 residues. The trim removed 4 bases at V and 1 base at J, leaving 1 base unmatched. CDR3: CASSLDRAKNIQYF. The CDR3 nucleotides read TGTGCCAGCAGTTTGGACAGGGCCAAAAACATTCAGTACTTC.

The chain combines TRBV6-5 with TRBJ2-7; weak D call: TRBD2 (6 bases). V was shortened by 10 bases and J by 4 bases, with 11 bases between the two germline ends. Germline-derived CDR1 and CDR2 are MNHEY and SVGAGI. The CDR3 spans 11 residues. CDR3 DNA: TGTGCCACCACGGGGGTTTACGAGCAGTACTTC. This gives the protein CATTGVYEQYF.